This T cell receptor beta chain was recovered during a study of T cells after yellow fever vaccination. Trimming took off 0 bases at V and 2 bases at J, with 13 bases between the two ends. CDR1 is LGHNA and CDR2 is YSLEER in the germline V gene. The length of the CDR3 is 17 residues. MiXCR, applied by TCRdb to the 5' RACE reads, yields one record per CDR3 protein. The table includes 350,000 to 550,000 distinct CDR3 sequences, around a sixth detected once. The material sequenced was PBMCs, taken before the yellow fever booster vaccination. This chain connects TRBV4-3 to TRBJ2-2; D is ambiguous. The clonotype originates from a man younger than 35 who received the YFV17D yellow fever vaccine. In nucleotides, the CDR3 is TGCGCCAGCAGCCAAGAACCCCTGAGAGGTAACACCGGGGAGCTGTTTTTT. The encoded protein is CASSQEPLRGNTGELFF.